This T cell receptor beta chain was recorded in a study of Ad26.COV2.S vaccination and SARS-CoV-2 variants. The overall study: It was the COV1001 Ad26.COV2.S trial arm that included the donor. Findings and caveats of the study: Estimates derived from TCR breadth and depth analyses may have underestimated total T cell responses. Vaccine recipients and placebo recipients showed similar non-spike TCR breadth.

Assay: immunoSEQ multiplex PCR; the TCRdb copy retains only in-frame clones and omits some. The sample carries 440,000 or so clones, 80% to 90% recorded once. This clone was counted once. Its antigen is not known. The CDR3 is 13 residues long. Per germline, CDR1 SGHDN and CDR2 FVKESK. V shed 0 bases and J shed 14 bases, with 14 bases lying between them. Treatment meaning: roughly 19 received Ad26.COV2.S at low or high dose, single or two shots; several received placebo; per-sample allocation not given. Samples were taken on day 63 after the first vaccine or placebo injection. An Ad26 vector expressing Wuhan-strain SARS-CoV-2 spike served as the vaccine.

Here the sequenced sample was peripheral blood, taken in a trial of Ad26.COV2.S vaccine versus placebo. The chain employs TRBV14 and TRBJ1-3; D is possibly TRBD1 (5 bases). This TCR was recovered from a person aged 18-60 years who received the Ad26.COV2.S COVID-19 vaccine or a placebo. CDR3 loop: CASSQDHKGPVYF. The CDR3 DNA reads as TGTGCCAGCAGCCAAGATCATAAGGGGCCTGTATATTTT.